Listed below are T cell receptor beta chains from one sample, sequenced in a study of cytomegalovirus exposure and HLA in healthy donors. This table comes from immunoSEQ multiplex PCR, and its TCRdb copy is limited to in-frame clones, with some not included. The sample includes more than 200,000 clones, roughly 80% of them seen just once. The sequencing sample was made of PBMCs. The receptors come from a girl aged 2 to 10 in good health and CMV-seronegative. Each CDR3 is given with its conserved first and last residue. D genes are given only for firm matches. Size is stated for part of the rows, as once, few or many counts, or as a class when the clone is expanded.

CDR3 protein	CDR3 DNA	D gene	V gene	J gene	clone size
CAISESPGLAGEGEQYF	TGTGCCATCAGTGAGTCGCCGGGACTAGCGGGAGAGGGTGAGCAGTACTTC	TRBD2	TRBV10-3	TRBJ2-7	-
CASSIQGANYGYTF	TGTGCCAGTAGTATACAGGGGGCTAACTATGGCTACACCTTC	TRBD1	TRBV19	TRBJ1-2	-
CATRRLAGALDTQYF	TGTGCCACCCGAAGACTAGCGGGAGCATTGGATACGCAGTATTTT	TRBD2	TRBV2	TRBJ2-3	-
CASSVVLSFSEAFF	TGTGCCAGCAGCGTAGTTCTTAGCTTTTCTGAAGCTTTCTTT	-	TRBV9	TRBJ1-1	few
CASSLVLAGVAEQYF	TGTGCCAGCAGCTTAGTCCTAGCGGGGGTAGCCGAGCAGTACTTC	TRBD2	TRBV11-2	TRBJ2-7	-
CSVQTRDTPSYEQYF	TGCAGCGTTCAGACCCGGGACACCCCCTCCTACGAGCAGTACTTC	-	TRBV29-1	TRBJ2-7	once
CATREDYGYTF	TGTGCCACCCGGGAGGACTATGGCTACACCTTC	-	TRBV10-3	TRBJ1-2	-
CASSLSSYNEQFF	TGTGCCAGCTCGCTAAGCTCCTACAATGAGCAGTTCTTC	-	TRBV28	TRBJ2-1	-
CASSFRNIQYF	TGTGCCAGCAGTTTCAGAAACATTCAGTACTTC	-	TRBV28	TRBJ2-4	-
CASSIQGTGELFF	TGTGCCAGCAGCATACAGGGAACCGGGGAGCTGTTTTTT	-	TRBV7-2	TRBJ2-2	-
CASSLRGTGANVLTF	TGCGCCAGCAGCTTAAGGGGAACTGGGGCCAACGTCCTGACTTTC	-	TRBV5-1	TRBJ2-6	few
CASSQGQGGNTEAFF	TGTGCCAGCAGCCAAGGACAGGGTGGGAACACTGAAGCTTTCTTT	TRBD1	TRBV4-2	TRBJ1-1	-
CASSDQRSSEKLFF	TGTGCCAGCAGTGACCAAAGGTCTAGTGAAAAACTGTTTTTT	-	TRBV25-1	TRBJ1-4	-
CASTIKQGTEAFF	TGTGCCAGCACTATTAAACAGGGCACTGAAGCTTTCTTT	-	TRBV7-6	TRBJ1-1	-
CASIRRDREVTDTEAFF	TGTGCCAGCATCCGCCGGGACAGGGAGGTAACCGACACTGAAGCTTTCTTT	TRBD1	TRBV2	TRBJ1-1	-
CASSQVGLGSPLHF	TGTGCCAGCAGCCAAGTCGGGTTAGGTTCACCCCTCCACTTT	-	TRBV14	TRBJ1-6	-
CASSIVPPRCPDRDRSADTQYF	TGTGCCAGTAGTATAGTTCCCCCCCGCTGCCCCGACAGGGACCGATCAGCAGATACGCAGTATTTT	TRBD1	TRBV19	TRBJ2-3	-
CASTTTGYNSPLHF	TGTGCCAGTACGACGACAGGGTACAATTCACCCCTCCACTTT	TRBD1	TRBV19	TRBJ1-6	-
CASSYWSLDPEQYF	TGTGCCAGCAGTTACTGGTCTTTAGATCCCGAGCAGTACTTC	-	TRBV6-5	TRBJ2-7	-
CASSRDSSGANVLTF	TGTGCCAGCAGCCGTGACAGCTCCGGGGCCAACGTCCTGACTTTC	-	TRBV6-5	TRBJ2-6	once
CASSHWTSGRASNEQFF	TGCGCCAGCAGTCACTGGACTAGCGGGAGGGCCAGCAATGAGCAGTTCTTC	TRBD2	TRBV23-1	TRBJ2-1	-
CASSSRGGEVIDEQFF	TGTGCCAGCAGCTCACGAGGAGGGGAAGTTATCGATGAGCAGTTCTTC	-	TRBV9	TRBJ2-1	-
CASSLVFGGGLSANYGYTF	TGTGCCAGCAGCTTAGTATTTGGCGGAGGGCTTTCAGCTAACTATGGCTACACCTTC	-	TRBV7-9	TRBJ1-2	-
CASSPTEGAVYEQFF	TGTGCCAGCAGCCCCACTGAGGGGGCGGTATATGAGCAGTTCTTC	TRBD1	TRBV4-2	TRBJ2-1	-
CSVTPGQGADEQFF	TGCAGCGTGACCCCTGGACAGGGGGCCGATGAGCAGTTCTTC	TRBD1	TRBV29-1	TRBJ2-1	-
CASSYSLRGRTEAFF	TGTGCCAGCAGTTACTCGTTAAGGGGGAGAACTGAAGCTTTCTTT	-	TRBV6-5	TRBJ1-1	-
CSSSGGDGGYTF	TGTTCCAGCAGCGGCGGCGATGGAGGCTACACCTTC	-	TRBV7-9	TRBJ1-2	once
CASSPRRGNTGELFF	TGTGCCAGCAGCCCCCGGCGGGGGAACACCGGGGAGCTGTTTTTT	-	TRBV9	TRBJ2-2	-
CASSETPTGTGNTIYF	TGTGCCAGCAGTGAAACCCCGACAGGGACTGGAAACACCATATATTTT	TRBD1	TRBV6-1	TRBJ1-3	-
CASSAGGVDSNQPQHF	TGTGCCAGCAGCGCGGGGGGGGTCGACAGCAATCAGCCCCAGCATTTT	-	TRBV9	TRBJ1-5	once
CASRKTGMNTEAFF	TGTGCCAGCAGAAAGACAGGGATGAACACTGAAGCTTTCTTT	TRBD1	TRBV6-1	TRBJ1-1	-
CASSPQRGVLEQYF	TGTGCCAGCTCTCCCCAGCGGGGAGTCTTGGAGCAGTACTTC	TRBD2	TRBV18	TRBJ2-7	-
CASSGGQGWTEAFF	TGTGCCAGCAGTGGGGGACAGGGCTGGACTGAAGCTTTCTTT	TRBD1	TRBV27	TRBJ1-1	-
CATIGQREVYEQYF	TGTGCCACCATTGGACAGCGGGAGGTCTACGAGCAGTACTTC	TRBD2	TRBV10-3	TRBJ2-7	-
CASSHSLGRGTQYF	TGTGCCAGCAGTCATTCTCTGGGGCGGGGGACCCAGTACTTC	-	TRBV27	TRBJ2-5	-
CASRGTSGKFTDTQYF	TGCGCCAGCAGGGGGACTAGCGGGAAGTTTACAGATACGCAGTATTTT	TRBD2	TRBV10-2	TRBJ2-3	-
CASGLVPGGGGYEQFF	TGTGCTAGTGGTTTGGTACCAGGGGGCGGGGGATATGAGCAGTTCTTC	-	TRBV12-5	TRBJ2-1	-
CAISERGAGSSYEQYF	TGTGCCATCAGTGAACGTGGGGCGGGGAGCTCCTACGAGCAGTACTTC	-	TRBV10-3	TRBJ2-7	-
CAWTHSGLAVAYF	TGTGCCTGGACTCACTCGGGACTAGCGGTCGCGTACTTC	TRBD2	TRBV30	TRBJ2-7	-
CASSLTSDIDYEQYF	TGTGCCAGCAGCCTCACCTCGGACATCGACTACGAGCAGTACTTC	-	TRBV5-5	TRBJ2-7	-
CASSEQGRVTEAFF	TGTGCCAGCAGTGAACAGGGGAGAGTCACTGAAGCTTTCTTT	-	TRBV25-1	TRBJ1-1	-
CASSGGEAEAFF	TGTGCCAGCAGCGGAGGAGAGGCTGAAGCTTTCTTT	-	TRBV5-4	TRBJ1-1	-
CASNLANYGYTF	TGTGCCAGTAACCTAGCTAACTATGGCTACACCTTC	-	TRBV19	TRBJ1-2	-
CASSSGGGLAKNIQYF	TGTGCCAGTTCTAGCGGGGGGGGCTTAGCCAAAAACATTCAGTACTTC	TRBD2	TRBV5-4	TRBJ2-4	once